What follows are 21 T cell receptor beta chains derived from one specimen sequenced in a study of CD8+CD57+ T cells in acquired aplastic anemia. Genomic DNA constituted the template upon which TCR beta VDJ and CDR3 profiling was performed. A single record per CDR3 protein comes from TCRdb applying MiXCR to the reads. This sample carries about 240,000 distinct CDR3 sequences, 45% to 50% of them seen once, and the ten largest clones take less than 9%. For sequencing, patients were chosen who had shown expansion of CD8+CD57+ cells by flow cytometry. Sequences were obtained from sorted CD4+, CD8+, or CD8+CD57+ T cells (not recorded which) from PBMCs. The source of these receptors is a human donor with aplastic anemia.

V is TRBV10-3 and J is TRBJ1-1; D not certain. Trimming shortened V by 7 bases and J by 3 bases, and 15 bases separated the two germline ends. Germline V gene data show CDR1 as ENHRY and CDR2 as SYGVKD. This CDR3 is built from 14 residues. CDR3 bases: TGTGCCATCAAGGGCAGAGGAGACCACACTGAAGCTTTCTTT. Translation: CAIKGRGDHTEAFF.

The chain uses TRBV6-5 and TRBJ2-7; TRBD1 matches at 8 bases. This CDR3 is 17 amino acids long. Germline loops: CDR1 MNHEY, CDR2 SVGAGI. Trimming took 3 bases from V and 4 from J; bases not matched to a gene: 14. The CDR3 coding sequence is TGTGCCAGCAGTTATACCCCTAACCGACAGGGGCAGTACGAGCAGTACTTC. Translated: CASSYTPNRQGQYEQYF.

The V gene is TRBV7-9, the J gene TRBJ2-7, with a possible D match to TRBD1 (6 bases). The germline V gene encodes CDR1 SEHNR and CDR2 FQNEAQ (reference sequence). The CDR3 runs 13 residues. The V gene lost 3 bases and the J gene lost 5 bases, with 11 bases spanning the gap. The CDR3 spells CASSLLKGDEQYF. The CDR3 DNA reads as TGTGCCAGCAGCTTGCTCAAGGGGGACGAGCAGTACTTC.

Notes on this clonotype: A much larger clone differs from this one at a single base, so this may be a read error. The V gene is TRBV12-3 or TRBV12-4, the J gene TRBJ2-2; weak D call: TRBD2 (6 bases). This CDR3 is built from 14 residues. V was shortened by 3 bases and J by 9 bases, with 14 bases between the two germline ends. CDR3 sequence: CASSFRLGPRELFF. CDR3 in DNA: TGTGCCAGCAGTTTTCGACTAGGCCCCAGGGAGCTGTTTTTT.

This rearrangement joins TRBV11-2 to TRBJ2-5; 7 bases align to TRBD1. V trimming: 3 bases; J trimming: 2 bases; junction bases outside the gene matches: 9. This CDR3 comprises 16 residues. CDR1 SGHAT and CDR2 FQNNGV come from the germline V gene. The CDR3 sequence: CASSFGQVEGQETQYF. The CDR3 DNA reads TGTGCCAGCAGCTTTGGACAGGTTGAGGGGCAAGAGACCCAGTACTTC.

This clonotype was counted at least ten times. V usage is TRBV9 and J usage is TRBJ2-1; the match to TRBD2 covers 12 bases. The CDR3 has 16 residues. Germline V lookup: CDR1 SGDLS, CDR2 YYNGEE. V dropped 0 bases and J dropped 4; count of bases not matched to a gene: 2. This chain's CDR3 is CASSVGTSGVYNEQFF. CDR3 coding DNA: TGTGCCAGCAGCGTAGGGACTAGCGGGGTTTACAATGAGCAGTTCTTC.

The table lists this clonotype with a count of one. One end of the junction does not line up with germline, which may come from a read error. In DNA form, the CDR3 reads TGTGCCGGCAGCTTATCAACTAGCGGGAACCACGAGCAGTACTTC. Its protein is CAGSLSTSGNHEQYF. The chain carries TRBV7-2 and TRBJ2-7, with 10 nucleotides matching TRBD2. Germline V CDR1 and CDR2: SGHTA, FQGNSA. This CDR3 contains 15 residues.

This clonotype was counted a single time. This chain connects TRBV25-1 to TRBJ2-1; D is perhaps TRBD2 (6 bases). CDR1 and CDR2 (germline): MGHDK, SYGVNS. The ends were cut back, 2 bases at V and 8 bases at J, with 16 bases in the middle. The CDR3 has 15 amino acids. The CDR3 DNA sequence: TGTGCCAGCAGTGAAAGGGCCGGGGGTGCCGATGAGCAGTTCTTC. It codes for CASSERAGGADEQFF.

This clonotype has just one count. The chain recombines TRBV7-9 with TRBJ2-7; TRBD1 matches at 11 bases. Germline CDR1 reads SEHNR; CDR2 reads FQNEAQ (reference sequence). J lost 5 bases, V lost 6 bases, and 18 bases had no gene match. The CDR3 covers 18 residues. The DNA of the CDR3 is TGTGCCAGCAGTGATTCCCTCTTGGTCGGGACAGGGGGAGACGAGCAGTACTTC. Protein product: CASSDSLLVGTGGDEQYF.

V and J are TRBV7-2 and TRBJ2-7; D is unclear. Germline V gene data show CDR1 as SGHTA and CDR2 as FQGNSA. Trimming pared 3 bases from V and 5 bases from J, leaving 8 bases between. The CDR3 covers 12 residues. The CDR3 nucleotides read TGTGCCAGCAGCTTCCACAGCCACGAGCAGTACTTC. Amino acids: CASSFHSHEQYF.

V gene TRBV20-1 combines with J gene TRBJ1-2; D not resolved. This CDR3 has 9 amino acids. The germline gives CDR1 DFQATT, CDR2 SNEGSKA (reference sequence). The V end lost 3 bases, the J end lost 7 bases, and 3 bases lay between the germline ends. The CDR3 DNA sequence: TGCAGTGCTAGTCGTGGCTACACCTTC. It encodes CSASRGYTF.

As for this clonotype: Possible read error: a much larger clone is one base away. It is likely a read error, because the conserved phenylalanine at the end of the CDR3 is missing. This chain uses TRBV9 with TRBJ2-1; TRBD2 aligns across 11 bases. CDR1 and CDR2 (germline): SGDLS, YYNGEE. The V segment lost 4 bases and the J segment 8 bases; nucleotides outside the gene matches: 5. This CDR3 is built from 14 residues. CDR3 in DNA: TGTGCCAGCAGCATAGCGGGAGGGCCCGATGAGCAGTTCCTC. Its protein product is CASSIAGGPDEQFL.

This rearrangement joins TRBV20-1 to TRBJ1-6; TRBD1 matches 7 bases. J gave up 9 bases and V 0 bases, and 5 bases lay outside the gene matches. The CDR3 loop spans 14 amino acids. Germline assignment: CDR1 DFQATT and CDR2 SNEGSKA (reference sequence). The chain's CDR3 is CSAREGTDSSPLHF. CDR3 nucleotides: TGCAGTGCTAGAGAAGGGACAGACAGTTCACCCCTCCACTTT.

The chain uses TRBV5-1 and TRBJ1-4; D is perhaps TRBD1 (6 bases). The V gene's germline CDR1 is SGHRS and CDR2 YFSETQ. The V gene lost 4 bases and the J gene lost 8 bases, with 12 bases spanning the gap. The CDR3 loop spans 13 amino acids. The CDR3 sequence is CASSMGGREKLFF. The CDR3 DNA sequence: TGCGCCAGCAGCATGGGGGGCCGAGAAAAACTGTTTTTT.

V is TRBV7-9 and J is TRBJ2-1; 13 bases map to TRBD2. From germline, CDR1 is SEHNR and CDR2 FQNEAQ (reference sequence). CDR3 length: 17 residues. The V and J ends lost 3 bases and 4 bases, in that order; junction bases with no gene match: 6. CDR3 DNA: TGTGCCAGCAGCTTCCAAACTAGCGGGGGGGCTTACAATGAGCAGTTCTTC. Protein sequence: CASSFQTSGGAYNEQFF.

The chain combines TRBV5-1 with TRBJ1-2; D unclear. CDR1 is SGHRS and CDR2 is YFSETQ in the germline V gene. Trimming left V 4 bases short and J 2 bases short, with 12 bases between. The CDR3 is 14 amino acids. This CDR3 is CASSQGSGNYGYTF. The CDR3 DNA reads TGCGCCAGCAGCCAAGGTTCGGGGAACTATGGCTACACCTTC.

The table lists this clonotype with many counts. J is TRBJ2-1 and V is TRBV2, with 8 bases matching TRBD1. Looked up from germline, CDR1 is SNHLY and CDR2 is FYNNEI. The CDR3 sequence is 15 residues long. V dropped 8 bases and J dropped 3; count of bases not matched to a gene: 9. The CDR3 is CASPRQGLNYNEQFF. The DNA for the CDR3 is TGTGCCAGCCCTCGACAGGGGTTGAACTACAATGAGCAGTTCTTC.

The count of this clonotype is one. A single base separates this from a much larger clone, so it may be a read error. V gene TRBV6-2 or TRBV6-3 combines with J gene TRBJ1-2; D possibly corresponds to TRBD1 (5 bases). Germline V gives CDR1 MNHEY, CDR2 SVGEGT. Trimming shortened V by 11 bases and J by 4 bases, and 23 bases separated the two germline ends. This CDR3 has 15 residues. CDR3 protein: CASTTGARVVYGYTF. The CDR3, as DNA: TGTGCCTCCACAACCGGGGCCAGGGTTGTCTATGGCTACACCTTC.

This clonotype has ten or more counts. This chain links TRBV20-1 with TRBJ2-1; D remains unclear. The CDR3 runs 11 residues. Germline CDR1 is DFQATT and CDR2 is SNEGSKA (reference sequence). V shed 0 bases and J shed 12 bases, with 9 bases lying between them. CDR3 residues: CSARDHIRQFF. The CDR3 DNA sequence: TGCAGTGCTAGAGACCATATCCGGCAGTTCTTC.

About this clonotype itself: The germline gene is not matched at one end of the junction; a read error may be the cause. J is TRBJ2-2 and V is TRBV6-4, with D possibly TRBD2 on 6 matching bases. This CDR3 is built from 14 residues. From germline, CDR1 is MRHNA and CDR2 SNTAGT. The CDR3 DNA is TGTGCCAGCAGGGGGGAGGCGAACACCGGGGAGCTGTTGTTT. Encoded protein: CASRGEANTGELLF.

The gene calls are TRBV2 and TRBJ1-2, with D maybe TRBD1 (5 bases). CDR1 SNHLY and CDR2 FYNNEI come from the germline V gene. V gave up 8 bases and J gave up 3 bases, with 10 bases separating them. The CDR3 loop spans 12 amino acids. DNA for the CDR3: TGTGCCAGCGGGAGGGACGACTATGGCTACACCTTC. As protein: CASGRDDYGYTF. Together with reference TRBV2 and TRBJ1-2, the CDR3 gives the full variable domain: EPEVTQTPSHQVTQMGQEVILRCVPISNHLYFYWYRQILGQKVEFLVSFYNNEISEKSEIFDDQFSVERPDGSNFTLKIRSTKLEDSAMYFCASGRDDYGYTFGSGTRLTVV.